These 5 T cell receptor beta chains came from one sample sequenced in a study of cytomegalovirus exposure and HLA in healthy donors. Primers included in the PCR were 60 Vbeta and 13 Jbeta primers. Only in-frame clones appear in the TCRdb table, and some are missing; sequencing was by immunoSEQ multiplex PCR. The top ten hold 1.5% to 2% of the sample, which has just over 200,000 clones, around four fifths seen once. Material: PBMCs. The receptors here all came from a man aged 50 to 60 in good health and CMV-seronegative.

This chain uses TRBV6-1 with TRBJ2-5; D is perhaps TRBD2 (5 bases). Trimming took 6 bases from V and 3 from J, leaving 5 bases between them. The CDR3 is 11 residues long. CDR1 and CDR2 (germline): MNHNS, SASEGT. CDR3: CASREEETQYF. CDR3 coding DNA: TGTGCCAGCAGGGAGGAAGAGACCCAGTACTTC.

This clone was detected only a few times. The gene calls are TRBV2 and TRBJ2-3, with D tentatively TRBD2 (7 bases). The germline V gene has CDR1 SNHLY and CDR2 FYNNEI. This CDR3 contains 14 residues. V was cut by 10 bases and J by 4 bases, with 18 bases left in between. The CDR3 DNA reads as TGTGCCATCAAGGGCGGGGGCCGATCAGATACGCAGTATTTT. Amino acids: CAIKGGGRSDTQYF.

The chain is built from TRBV5-5 and TRBJ1-2; D is unclear. Germline CDR1 SGHKS, CDR2 YYEKEE (reference sequence). V lost 2 bases and J 0 bases, leaving 8 bases between the germline ends. The CDR3 sequence is 14 residues long. The CDR3: CASSFNQANYGYTF. CDR3 nucleotide sequence: TGTGCCAGCAGCTTTAATCAGGCTAACTATGGCTACACCTTC.

The chain combines TRBV4-1 with TRBJ2-5; 8 bases are shared with TRBD1. The junction had 7 bases not matched to a gene; V was cut back by 0 bases and J by 4 bases. The length of the CDR3 is 16 residues. Germline CDR1 is MGHRA and CDR2 is YSYEKL. CDR3 in DNA: TGCGCCAGCAGCCAAGAAGGGCAGGGGGCTTTAGAGACCCAGTACTTC. Translating it yields CASSQEGQGALETQYF.

This rearrangement joins TRBV5-1 to TRBJ2-2; D might be TRBD2 (6 bases). The length of the CDR3 is 14 residues. Germline loops: CDR1 SGHRS, CDR2 YFSETQ. Trimming removed 2 bases at V and 4 bases at J, with 9 bases between. CDR3 protein: CASSFREITGELFF. CDR3 DNA: TGCGCCAGCAGCTTCCGGGAGATCACCGGGGAGCTGTTTTTT.